This T cell receptor (beta chain) was sequenced in a study of control samples from healthy donors and cancer patients. Germline V CDR1 and CDR2: SGHRS, YFSETQ. This CDR3 has 14 amino acids. The ends lost 0 bases at V and 5 bases at J; junction bases unmatched: 4. Clones were read by immunoSEQ multiplex PCR, and TCRdb kept only the in-frame ones, dropping some. The sample includes fewer than 65,000 clones, about 80% of them seen just once. This sequence was found in a man in his 70s in good health. Sequenced sample: blood. The J gene is TRBJ2-5, the V gene TRBV5-1, with 7 positions matching TRBD1. The CDR3 nucleotides are TGCGCCAGCAGCTTGGCCGACAGGGATGAGACCCAGTACTTC. Translating it yields CASSLADRDETQYF.